The clone carrying this T cell receptor beta chain was recorded a few times. Its cognate antigen is unknown. The entry originates in a study of post-analysis software for immune sequencing data. Study-level findings and limits: Those samples that were prepared in the same batch co-clustered strongly by F measure.

cDNA libraries of TCR beta carried unique molecular identifiers. Via MiXCR, TCRdb re-called the PCR reads, giving one row per CDR3 protein. The repertoire holds hundreds of thousands of distinct CDR3 sequences, with approximately 59% as singletons. The sample comprised blood. This receptor was identified in a girl under 10 years old with multiple sclerosis.

CDR3 bases: TGCAGTGCGTGGAAGGCGGGGGAGCAGTACTTC. Its protein product is CSAWKAGEQYF. The chain combines TRBV20-1 with TRBJ2-7; maybe TRBD2 (6 bases). V shed 6 bases and J shed 7 bases, with 13 bases lying between them. This CDR3 is built from 11 residues. CDR1 is DFQATT, CDR2 SNEGSKA, per germline (reference sequence).